The source of this TCR beta chain is a study of blood T cell repertoires in COVID-19. Study in general: Sources were T cells, B-cell-depleted T cells, or PBMCs; the material itself was cDNA or gDNA.

Clones were read by immunoSEQ multiplex PCR, and TCRdb kept only the in-frame ones, dropping some. The sample records about 310,000 clones, over 85% being singletons. Germline V gene data show CDR1 as GTSNPN and CDR2 as SVGIG (reference sequence). J lost 14 bases, V lost 2 bases, and 3 bases had no gene match. This CDR3 has 11 amino acids. The cohort comprised adults aged roughly 18 to 90 years residing in 20 to 30 US areas. Either two negative PCRs, clearance, or symptom resolution qualified Cohort 3 donors as recovered. The V and J genes are TRBV30 and TRBJ1-4, with 9 nucleotides matching TRBD1. Material: PBMCs or T cells enriched from blood (not recorded which). This TCR derives from a woman aged 25 to 39 who had recovered from COVID-19. DNA for the CDR3: TGTGCCTGGAGTCCGGGACAGGGCCTGTTTTTT. This sequence encodes CAWSPGQGLFF.